The source of this TCR beta chain is a study of cytomegalovirus exposure and HLA in healthy donors. Study observations and caveats: Altogether, more than 150 TCR beta chains were recorded as cytomegalovirus-associated.

The PCR ran on 60 Vbeta and 13 Jbeta primers. Clones were read by immunoSEQ multiplex PCR, and TCRdb kept only the in-frame ones, dropping some. The sample yields 55,000 to 65,000 clones, approximately 77% seen once. Notes on this clone: Its target is not known.

The CDR3 has 13 residues. V lost 4 bases and J 4 bases, leaving 11 bases between the germline ends. Germline CDR1 reads LGHNA; CDR2 reads YNFKEQ. Donors consisted of healthy bone marrow donors. The clonotype originates from a woman aged 40-49 years in good health and CMV-seropositive. The material sequenced was PBMCs. The chain joins TRBV4-2 to TRBJ2-7, with a possible D match to TRBD2 (5 bases). CDR3 sequence: CASSPGRGYEQYF. CDR3 in DNA: TGTGCCAGCAGCCCTGGGCGCGGGTACGAGCAGTACTTC.